This T cell receptor beta chain emerged from a study of graft-versus-host responses after intestinal transplantation. Assay used: immunoSEQ multiplex PCR; TCRdb lists only in-frame clones, some missing. Among some 18,000 clones listed, approximately 90% were seen once. The V end lost 3 bases, the J end lost 3 bases, and 4 bases lay between the germline ends. CDR1 is SGDLS, CDR2 YYNGEE, per germline. This CDR3 spans 11 amino acids. The sequences come from PBMCs, collected more than 350 days after transplant. This TCR derives from a human patient who received an intestinal transplant, so some T cells may come from the graft donor. V gene TRBV9 combines with J gene TRBJ2-7, with no clear D. CDR3 DNA: TGTGCCAGCAGCGCCCTCTACGAGCAGTACTTC. It encodes CASSALYEQYF.